Below, 17 T cell receptor beta chains from the same sample are listed, as sequenced in a study of blood T cell repertoires in COVID-19. Sequencing was performed with immunoSEQ multiplex PCR; in TCRdb, only in-frame clones are kept and a portion is missing. The repertoire holds roughly 350,000 clones, about 92% seen once, with approximately 17% in the top ten. Sequenced input: PBMCs or T cells enriched from blood (not recorded which). These receptors were collected from a woman aged 30 to 39 who had recovered from COVID-19.

This chain connects TRBV7-9 to TRBJ1-3; D remains ambiguous. The CDR3 covers 16 residues. Trimming took 1 base from V and 7 from J, leaving 17 bases between them. CDR1 SEHNR and CDR2 FQNEAQ come from the germline V gene (reference sequence). The CDR3 region is CASSLVYGSDGNTIYF. The CDR3 region has the DNA TGTGCCAGCAGCTTAGTTTACGGGTCCGACGGGAACACCATATATTTT.

The chain joins TRBV9 to TRBJ1-2; D possibly corresponds to TRBD1 (5 bases). This CDR3 is 13 amino acids long. Trimming removed 9 bases from V and 5 bases from J, with 17 bases in between. Per the germline V gene, CDR1 is SGDLS and CDR2 is YYNGEE. The DNA for the CDR3 is TGTGCCATCATCGGAGAACGGGGGTATGGCTACACCTTC. Its protein is CAIIGERGYGYTF.

This chain connects TRBV12-3 or TRBV12-4 to TRBJ1-1; D gene uncertain. This CDR3 comprises 13 residues. V gave up 7 bases and J gave up 6 bases, with 15 bases separating them. CDR3 sequence: CASTYSLYAEAFF. The DNA for the CDR3 is TGTGCCAGCACCTACAGTTTATATGCTGAAGCTTTCTTT.

The J gene is TRBJ2-1, the V gene TRBV2; 9 nucleotides line up with TRBD2. Germline V lookup: CDR1 SNHLY, CDR2 FYNNEI. CDR3 size: 15 residues. Unmatched junction bases numbered 12, after V lost 6 bases and J lost 9 bases. The CDR3 coding sequence is TGTGCCAGCAGGGCCACAGGGACTAGCTTCGGTGAGCAGTTCTTC. Translated: CASRATGTSFGEQFF.

This rearrangement joins TRBV20-1 to TRBJ1-2, with D possibly TRBD1 on 5 matching bases. The CDR3 sequence is 13 residues long. Germline values: CDR1 DFQATT, CDR2 SNEGSKA (reference sequence). Trimming cost V 3 bases and J 2 bases, with 10 bases left between them. CDR3 region: CSASDSLNYGYTF. CDR3 DNA: TGCAGTGCTAGTGACAGTTTAAACTATGGCTACACCTTC.

This chain joins TRBV7-2 and TRBJ2-1; 11 nucleotides line up with TRBD2. This CDR3 is built from 15 residues. V gave up 7 bases and J gave up 8 bases; unmatched junction bases: 10. Germline CDR1 and CDR2: SGHTA and FQGNSA. In nucleotides, the CDR3 is TGTGCCAGCACCCTAGTTGCTAGCGGGGGGTATGAGCAGTTCTTC. Encoded protein: CASTLVASGGYEQFF.

This sequence joins TRBV18 and TRBJ1-1, with D unclear. Germline V CDR1 and CDR2: KGHSH, LQKENI. Trimming removed 4 bases at V and 1 base at J, with 13 bases between. This CDR3 is 15 amino acids long. CDR3: CASSLLEVGNTEAFF. DNA for the CDR3: TGTGCCAGCTCACTTCTAGAAGTCGGGAACACTGAAGCTTTCTTT. Complete variable domain (other parts from reference TRBV18 and TRBJ1-1): NAGVMQNPRHLVRRRGQEARLRCSPMKGHSHVYWYRQLPEEGLKFMVYLQKENIIDESGMPKERFSAEFPKEGPSILRIQQVVRGDSAAYFCASSLLEVGNTEAFFGQGTRLTVV.

This chain links TRBV4-3 with TRBJ1-4; D is ambiguous. The length of the CDR3 is 17 residues. The V and J ends lost 0 bases and 3 bases respectively, with 14 bases between them. CDR1 and CDR2 (germline): LGHNA, YSLEER. CDR3 loop: CASSQEFLLGANEKLFF. The CDR3 DNA sequence: TGCGCCAGCAGCCAAGAGTTCCTACTGGGCGCTAATGAAAAACTGTTTTTT.

In DNA, the CDR3 is TGTGCCAGCAGTTTGACAGGGGGTTTAACTGAAGCTTTCTTT. It encodes CASSLTGGLTEAFF. The rearrangement uses TRBV27 and TRBJ1-1; 9 bases map to TRBD1. Germline loops: CDR1 MNHEY, CDR2 SMNVEV (reference sequence). J gave up 5 bases and V 3 bases, and 4 bases lay outside the gene matches. This CDR3 is built from 14 residues.

The V gene is TRBV18, the J gene TRBJ1-2; D possibly corresponds to TRBD1 (5 bases). Germline CDR1 is KGHSH and CDR2 is LQKENI. V was trimmed by 2 bases and J by 4 bases, leaving 11 bases between them. The CDR3 has 14 residues. The CDR3, as DNA: TGTGCCAGCTCACCAATTGACAGAGGCTATGGCTACACCTTC. Protein sequence: CASSPIDRGYGYTF.

The gene calls are TRBV19 and TRBJ2-5; 10 bases align to TRBD2. CDR3 length: 20 residues. With 3 bases clipped from V and 7 bases from J, the junction kept 23 bases outside the gene matches. CDR1 LNHDA and CDR2 SQIVND come from the germline V gene (reference sequence). Here the CDR3 DNA reads TGTGCCAGTAGTATCATCCCCAAGCTTGGTACAAGCGGGGGGGAAGTGACCCAGTACTTC. This sequence encodes CASSIIPKLGTSGGEVTQYF. Drawing the rest from reference TRBV19 and TRBJ2-5, the complete variable domain is DGGITQSPKYLFRKEGQNVTLSCEQNLNHDAMYWYRQDPGQGLRLIYYSQIVNDFQKGDIAEGYSVSREKKESFPLTVTSAQKNPTAFYLCASSIIPKLGTSGGEVTQYFGPGTRLLVL.

The rearrangement uses TRBV29-1 and TRBJ1-4, with D maybe TRBD1 (6 bases). CDR1 is SQVTM and CDR2 is ANQGSEA in the germline V gene. Trimming took 4 bases from V and 7 from J, leaving 13 bases between them. The CDR3 extends over 13 amino acids. The CDR3 sequence: CSVGGGNREKLFF. The CDR3 DNA sequence: TGCAGCGTTGGGGGGGGCAATCGTGAAAAACTGTTTTTT.

This sequence joins TRBV5-1 and TRBJ2-1; 7 bases fit TRBD2. Germline CDR1 and CDR2: SGHRS and YFSETQ. J gave up 6 bases and V 4 bases, and 10 bases lay outside the gene matches. This CDR3 has 15 amino acids. This CDR3 is CASSPEPGLSNEQFF. The CDR3 DNA sequence: TGCGCCAGCAGCCCGGAACCGGGACTATCCAATGAGCAGTTCTTC.

The table lists this clone with a count of one. The V and J genes are TRBV12-3 or TRBV12-4 and TRBJ2-1, with D unclear. Trimming stripped 2 bases from V and 12 bases from J, with 8 bases between. CDR3 size: 11 residues. The CDR3 DNA sequence: TGTGCCAGCAGTTTATCAACTGGGCAGTTCTTC. Its translation: CASSLSTGQFF.

V gene TRBV30 combines with J gene TRBJ1-2; a possible D gene is TRBD1 (6 bases). V was shortened by 2 bases and J by 12 bases, with 16 bases between the two germline ends. Germline-derived CDR1 and CDR2 are GTSNPN and SVGIG (reference sequence). This CDR3 has 12 residues. The DNA for the CDR3 is TGTGCCTGGAGTCGGGACATTGGGGCTCACACCTTC. Translating it yields CAWSRDIGAHTF.

The chain employs TRBV19 and TRBJ1-1; TRBD1 aligns across 9 bases. This CDR3 has 15 residues. The germline gives CDR1 LNHDA, CDR2 SQIVND (reference sequence). V gave up 5 bases and J gave up 4 bases; unmatched junction bases: 8. CDR3 loop: CASSPGQGRGTEAFF. The CDR3 DNA follows: TGTGCCAGTAGTCCTGGACAGGGGCGGGGCACTGAAGCTTTCTTT.

This chain links TRBV28 with TRBJ2-1; 7 nucleotides align to TRBD1. In germline, CDR1 is MDHEN, CDR2 SYDVKM. Trimming cost V 6 bases and J 6 bases; bases outside gene matches: 8. The CDR3 totals 14 residues. CDR3 coding DNA: TGTGCCAGCAGCATCCCCGACAGGGTCAATGAGCAGTTCTTC. Residues: CASSIPDRVNEQFF. Based on the CDR3 plus reference TRBV28 and TRBJ2-1, the full variable domain is DVKVTQSSRYLVKRTGEKVFLECVQDMDHENMFWYRQDPGLGLRLIYFSYDVKMKEKGDIPEGYSVSREKKERFSLILESASTNQTSMYLCASSIPDRVNEQFFGPGTRLTVL.